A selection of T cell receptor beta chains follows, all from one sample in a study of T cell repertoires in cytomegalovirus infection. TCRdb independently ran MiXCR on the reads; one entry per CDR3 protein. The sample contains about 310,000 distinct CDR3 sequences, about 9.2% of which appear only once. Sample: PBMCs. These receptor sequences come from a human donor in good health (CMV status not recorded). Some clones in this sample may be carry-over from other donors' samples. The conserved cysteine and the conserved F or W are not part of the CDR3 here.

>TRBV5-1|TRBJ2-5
ASSATNGQETQY
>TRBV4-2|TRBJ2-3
ASSQVVGVYTDTQY
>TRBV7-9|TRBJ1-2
ASSLQGPNGYT
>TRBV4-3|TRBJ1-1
ASSQPLTGATEAF
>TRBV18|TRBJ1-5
ASSPSGTGVSQPQH
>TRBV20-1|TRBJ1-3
SAIGGQVNTIY
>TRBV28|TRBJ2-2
ASQQNANTGELF
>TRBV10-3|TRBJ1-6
AIRIRDTLH
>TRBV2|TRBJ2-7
ASSEDRMGYEQY
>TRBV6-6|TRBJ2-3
ASSYSKAGGPTDTQY
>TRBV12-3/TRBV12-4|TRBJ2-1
ASSFQGKLNEQF
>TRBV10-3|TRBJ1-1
AISESAARATEAF
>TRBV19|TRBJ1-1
ASTHPRGTANTEAF
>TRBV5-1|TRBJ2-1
ASSEIAGGQYNEQF
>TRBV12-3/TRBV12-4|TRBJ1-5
ASSYGLAEPQH
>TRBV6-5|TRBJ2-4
ASSFQGVEGNIQY
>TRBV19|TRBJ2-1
ASRDRGDYEQF
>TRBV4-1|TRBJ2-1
ASSQDKGRGTYNEQF
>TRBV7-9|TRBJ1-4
ASTPRTNEKLF
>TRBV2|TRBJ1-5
ASKLGGSSNQPQH
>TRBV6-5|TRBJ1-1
ASSYARGRTEAF
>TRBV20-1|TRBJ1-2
SARQAGGVNYGYT
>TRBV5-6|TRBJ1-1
ASSLAKLGRLNTEAF
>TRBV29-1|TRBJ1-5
SVVTEDQPQH
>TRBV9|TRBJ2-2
ASSADYPGAGELF
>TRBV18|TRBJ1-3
ASSPRTDSGNTIY
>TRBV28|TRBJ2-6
ASSSGGNGANVLT